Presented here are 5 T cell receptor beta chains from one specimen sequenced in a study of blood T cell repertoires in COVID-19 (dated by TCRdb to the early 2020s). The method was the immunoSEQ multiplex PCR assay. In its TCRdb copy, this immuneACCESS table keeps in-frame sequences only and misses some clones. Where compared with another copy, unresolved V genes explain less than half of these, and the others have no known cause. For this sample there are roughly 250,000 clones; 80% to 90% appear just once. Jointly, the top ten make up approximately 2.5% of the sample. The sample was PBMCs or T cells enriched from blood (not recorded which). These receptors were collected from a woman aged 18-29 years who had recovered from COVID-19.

The CDR3 is CSVQRGQNTEAFF. CDR3 nucleotides: TGCAGCGTCCAACGAGGGCAAAACACTGAAGCTTTCTTT. This sequence joins TRBV29-1 and TRBJ1-1; D is uncertain. The germline V gene has CDR1 SQVTM and CDR2 ANQGSEA. CDR3 length equals 13 residues. V dropped 6 bases and J dropped 2 bases, with 13 bases sitting between them.

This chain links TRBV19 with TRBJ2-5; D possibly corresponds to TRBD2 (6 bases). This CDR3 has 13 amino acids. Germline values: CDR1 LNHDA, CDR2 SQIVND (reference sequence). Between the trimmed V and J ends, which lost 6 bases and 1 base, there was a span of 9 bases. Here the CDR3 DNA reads TGTGCCAGTAGATTCGGGAGCCAAGAGACCCAGTACTTC. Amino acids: CASRFGSQETQYF.

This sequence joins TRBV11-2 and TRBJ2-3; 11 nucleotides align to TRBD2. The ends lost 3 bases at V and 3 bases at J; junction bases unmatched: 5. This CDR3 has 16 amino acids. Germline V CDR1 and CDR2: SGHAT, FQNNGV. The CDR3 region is CASSLIAGGGTDTQYF. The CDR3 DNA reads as TGTGCCAGCAGCTTGATAGCGGGGGGGGGAACAGATACGCAGTATTTT.

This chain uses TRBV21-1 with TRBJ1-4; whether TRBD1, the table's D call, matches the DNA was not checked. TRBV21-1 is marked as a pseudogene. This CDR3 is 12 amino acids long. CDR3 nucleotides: TGTGCCCACACAAAGAACCCCGAAAAACTGTTTTTT. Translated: CAHTKNPEKLFF.

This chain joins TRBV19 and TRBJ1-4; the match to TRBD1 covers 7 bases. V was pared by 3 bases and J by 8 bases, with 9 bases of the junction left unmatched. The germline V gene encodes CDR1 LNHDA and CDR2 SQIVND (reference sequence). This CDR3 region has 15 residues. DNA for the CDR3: TGTGCCAGTAGTATTACAGGGGCAGGGGGAGAAAAACTGTTTTTT. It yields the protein CASSITGAGGEKLFF.